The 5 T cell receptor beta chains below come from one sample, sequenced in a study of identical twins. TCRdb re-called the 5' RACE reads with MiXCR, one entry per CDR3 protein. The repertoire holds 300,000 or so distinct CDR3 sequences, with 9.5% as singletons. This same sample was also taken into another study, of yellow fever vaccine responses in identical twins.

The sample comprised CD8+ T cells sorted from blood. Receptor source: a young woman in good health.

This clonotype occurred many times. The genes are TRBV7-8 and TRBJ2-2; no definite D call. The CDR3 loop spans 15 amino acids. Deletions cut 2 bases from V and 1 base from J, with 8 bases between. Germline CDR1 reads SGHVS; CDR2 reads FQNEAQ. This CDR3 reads CASSLSSLNTGELFF. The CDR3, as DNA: TGTGCCAGCAGCTTATCTTCCCTGAACACCGGGGAGCTGTTTTTT.

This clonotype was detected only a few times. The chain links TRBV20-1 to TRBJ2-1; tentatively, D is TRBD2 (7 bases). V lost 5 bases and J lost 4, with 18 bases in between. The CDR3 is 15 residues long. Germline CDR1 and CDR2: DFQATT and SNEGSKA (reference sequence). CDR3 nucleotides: TGCAGTGCTGAAAGTTTGAGGGGGGGATACAATGAGCAGTTCTTC. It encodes CSAESLRGGYNEQFF.

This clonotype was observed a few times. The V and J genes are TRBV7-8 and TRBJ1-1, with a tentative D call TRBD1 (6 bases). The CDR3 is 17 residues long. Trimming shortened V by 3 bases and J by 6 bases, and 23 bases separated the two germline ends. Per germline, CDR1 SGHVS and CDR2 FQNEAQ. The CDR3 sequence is CASSLLAGGAEVAEAFF. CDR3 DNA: TGTGCCAGCAGCTTGCTGGCCGGGGGCGCGGAAGTGGCTGAAGCTTTCTTT.

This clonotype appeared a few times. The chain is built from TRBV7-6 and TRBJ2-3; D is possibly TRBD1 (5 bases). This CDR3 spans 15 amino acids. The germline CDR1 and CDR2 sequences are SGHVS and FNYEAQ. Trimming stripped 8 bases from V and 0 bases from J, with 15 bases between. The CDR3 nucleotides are TGTGCCAGCCGACAGCAGGCGACTAGCACAGATACGCAGTATTTT. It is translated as CASRQQATSTDTQYF.

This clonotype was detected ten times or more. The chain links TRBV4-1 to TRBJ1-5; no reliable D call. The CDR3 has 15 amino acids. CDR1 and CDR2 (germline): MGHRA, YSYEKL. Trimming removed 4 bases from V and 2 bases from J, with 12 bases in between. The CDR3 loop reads CASSPRPRRNQPQHF. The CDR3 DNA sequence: TGCGCCAGCAGCCCAAGACCGAGACGCAATCAGCCCCAGCATTTT.